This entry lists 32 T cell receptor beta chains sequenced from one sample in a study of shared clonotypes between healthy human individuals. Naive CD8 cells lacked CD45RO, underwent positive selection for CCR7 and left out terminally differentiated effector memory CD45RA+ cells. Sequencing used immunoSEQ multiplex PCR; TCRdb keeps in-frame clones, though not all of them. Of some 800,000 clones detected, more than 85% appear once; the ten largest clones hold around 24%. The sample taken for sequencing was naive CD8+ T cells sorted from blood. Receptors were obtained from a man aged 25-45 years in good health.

DNA of the CDR3: TGTGCCAGCGTTTCCGGGGCCTACTATTATAAGTTCTTC. Translated, it gives CASVSGAYYYKFF. V gene TRBV6-1 combines with J gene TRBJ2-1; perhaps D is TRBD1 or TRBD2 (5 bases each). CDR1 MNHNS and CDR2 SASEGT come from the germline V gene. Trimming stripped 8 bases from V and 14 bases from J, with 22 bases between. The CDR3 consists of 13 residues.

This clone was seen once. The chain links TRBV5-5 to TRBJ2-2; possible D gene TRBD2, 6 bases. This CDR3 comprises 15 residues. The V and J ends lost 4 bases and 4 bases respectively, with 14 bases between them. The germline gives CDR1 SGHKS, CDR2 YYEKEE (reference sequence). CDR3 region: CASSIWRVVTGELFF. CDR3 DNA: TGTGCCAGCAGCATCTGGAGGGTGGTCACCGGGGAGCTGTTTTTT.

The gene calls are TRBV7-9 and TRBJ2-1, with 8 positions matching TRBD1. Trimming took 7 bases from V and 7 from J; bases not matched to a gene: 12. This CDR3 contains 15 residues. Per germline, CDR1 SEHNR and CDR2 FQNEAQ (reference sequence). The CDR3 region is CASNPSRDRLNEQFF. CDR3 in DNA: TGTGCCAGCAACCCCTCCCGGGACAGGCTAAATGAGCAGTTCTTC. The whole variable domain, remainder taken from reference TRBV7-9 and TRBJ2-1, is DTGVSQNPRHKITKRGQNVTFRCDPISEHNRLYWYRQTLGQGPEFLTYFQNEAQLEKSRLLSDRFSAERPKGSFSTLEIQRTEQGDSAMYLCASNPSRDRLNEQFFGPGTRLTVL.

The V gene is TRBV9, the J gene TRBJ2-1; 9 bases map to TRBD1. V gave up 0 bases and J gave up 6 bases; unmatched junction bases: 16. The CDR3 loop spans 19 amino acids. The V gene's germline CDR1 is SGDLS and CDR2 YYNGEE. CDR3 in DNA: TGTGCCAGCAGCGTAGCCGGGACAGGGTCGAGTCATGACGGCAATGAGCAGTTCTTC. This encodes CASSVAGTGSSHDGNEQFF.

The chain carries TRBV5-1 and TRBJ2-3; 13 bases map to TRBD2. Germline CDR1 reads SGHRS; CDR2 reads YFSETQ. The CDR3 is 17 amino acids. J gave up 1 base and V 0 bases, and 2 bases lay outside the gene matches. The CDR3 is CASSLDGLAGGTDTQYF. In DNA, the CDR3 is TGCGCCAGCAGCTTGGATGGACTAGCGGGAGGCACAGATACGCAGTATTTT.

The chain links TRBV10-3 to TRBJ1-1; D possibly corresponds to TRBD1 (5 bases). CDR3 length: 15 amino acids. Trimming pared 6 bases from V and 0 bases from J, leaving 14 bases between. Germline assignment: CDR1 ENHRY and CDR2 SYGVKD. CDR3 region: CAIRAGTMMNTEAFF. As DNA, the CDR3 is TGTGCCATCAGAGCCGGGACCATGATGAACACTGAAGCTTTCTTT.

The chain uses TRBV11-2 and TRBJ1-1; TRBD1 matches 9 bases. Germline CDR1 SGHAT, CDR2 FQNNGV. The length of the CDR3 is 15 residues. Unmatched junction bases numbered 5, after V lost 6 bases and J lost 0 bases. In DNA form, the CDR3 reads TGTGCCAGCAGTTGGGGACAGGGCATGAACACTGAAGCTTTCTTT. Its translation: CASSWGQGMNTEAFF.

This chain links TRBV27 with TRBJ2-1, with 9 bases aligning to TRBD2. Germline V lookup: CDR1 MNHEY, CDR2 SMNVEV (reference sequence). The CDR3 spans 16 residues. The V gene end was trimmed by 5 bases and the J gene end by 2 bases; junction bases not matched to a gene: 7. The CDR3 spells CASSLGASGTYNEQFF. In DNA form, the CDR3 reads TGTGCCAGCAGTCTAGGGGCTAGCGGGACCTACAATGAGCAGTTCTTC.

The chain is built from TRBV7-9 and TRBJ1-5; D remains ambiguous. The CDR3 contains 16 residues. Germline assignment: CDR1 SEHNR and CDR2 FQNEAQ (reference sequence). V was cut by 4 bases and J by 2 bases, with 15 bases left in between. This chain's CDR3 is CASSSTQATRNQPQHF. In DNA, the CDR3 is TGTGCCAGCAGCTCGACCCAGGCAACTCGCAATCAGCCCCAGCATTTT.

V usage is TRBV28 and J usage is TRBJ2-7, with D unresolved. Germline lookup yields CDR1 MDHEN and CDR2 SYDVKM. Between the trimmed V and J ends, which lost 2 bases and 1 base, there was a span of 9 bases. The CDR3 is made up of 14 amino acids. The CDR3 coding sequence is TGTGCCAGCAGTTTAGGAACAGTTTCCTACGAGCAGTACTTC. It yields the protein CASSLGTVSYEQYF. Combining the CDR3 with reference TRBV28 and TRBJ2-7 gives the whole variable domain DVKVTQSSRYLVKRTGEKVFLECVQDMDHENMFWYRQDPGLGLRLIYFSYDVKMKEKGDIPEGYSVSREKKERFSLILESASTNQTSMYLCASSLGTVSYEQYFGPGTRLTVT.

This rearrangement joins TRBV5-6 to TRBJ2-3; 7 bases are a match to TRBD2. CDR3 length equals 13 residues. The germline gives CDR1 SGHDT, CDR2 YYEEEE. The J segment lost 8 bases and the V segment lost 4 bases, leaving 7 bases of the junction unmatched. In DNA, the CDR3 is TGTGCCAGCAGCGACGCCAGGGAGGGTACGCAGTATTTT. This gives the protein CASSDAREGTQYF.

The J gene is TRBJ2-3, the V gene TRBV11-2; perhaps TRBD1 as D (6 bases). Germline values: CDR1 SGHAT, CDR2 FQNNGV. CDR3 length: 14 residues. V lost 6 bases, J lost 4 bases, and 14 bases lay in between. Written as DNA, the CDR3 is TGTGCCAGCAGTTTACCCAGGGGCCCAGATACGCAGTATTTT. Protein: CASSLPRGPDTQYF.

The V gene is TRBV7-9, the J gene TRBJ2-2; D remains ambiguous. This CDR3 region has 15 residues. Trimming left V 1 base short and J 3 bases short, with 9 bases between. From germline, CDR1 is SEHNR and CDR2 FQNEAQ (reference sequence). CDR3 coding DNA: TGTGCCAGCAGCTTAGTAAACTCTTACACCGGGGAGCTGTTTTTT. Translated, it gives CASSLVNSYTGELFF.

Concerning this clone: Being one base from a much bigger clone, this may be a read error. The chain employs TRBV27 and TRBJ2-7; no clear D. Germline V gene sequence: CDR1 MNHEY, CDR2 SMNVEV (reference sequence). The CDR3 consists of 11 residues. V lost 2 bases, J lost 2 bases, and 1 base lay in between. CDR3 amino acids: CASSLAYEQYF. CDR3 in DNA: TGTGCCAGCAGTTTAGCCTACGAGCAGTACTTC.

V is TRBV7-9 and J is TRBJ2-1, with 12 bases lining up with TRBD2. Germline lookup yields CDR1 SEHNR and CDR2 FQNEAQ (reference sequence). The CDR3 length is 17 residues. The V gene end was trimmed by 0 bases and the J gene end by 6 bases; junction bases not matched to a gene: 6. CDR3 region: CASSLALGLAGSNEQFF. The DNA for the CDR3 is TGTGCCAGCAGCTTAGCGCTAGGACTAGCGGGGTCCAATGAGCAGTTCTTC.

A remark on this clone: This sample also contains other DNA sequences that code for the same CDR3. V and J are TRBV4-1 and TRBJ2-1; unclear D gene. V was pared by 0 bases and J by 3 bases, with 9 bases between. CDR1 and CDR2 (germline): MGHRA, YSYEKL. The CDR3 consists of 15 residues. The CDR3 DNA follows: TGCGCCAGCAGCCAAGATTCTGGGAACTACAATGAGCAGTTCTTC. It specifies CASSQDSGNYNEQFF.

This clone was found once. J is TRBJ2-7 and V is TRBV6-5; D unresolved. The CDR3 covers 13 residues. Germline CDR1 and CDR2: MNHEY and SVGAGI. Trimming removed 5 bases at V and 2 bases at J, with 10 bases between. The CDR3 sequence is CASSLGPTYEQYF. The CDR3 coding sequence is TGTGCCAGCAGTCTGGGCCCAACCTACGAGCAGTACTTC.

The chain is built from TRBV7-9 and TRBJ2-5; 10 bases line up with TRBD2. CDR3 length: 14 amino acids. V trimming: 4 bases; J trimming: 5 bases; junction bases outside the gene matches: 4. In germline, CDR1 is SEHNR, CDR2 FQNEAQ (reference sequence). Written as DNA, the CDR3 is TGTGCCAGCAGCTACCTAGCGGGAGACGAGACCCAGTACTTC. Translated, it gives CASSYLAGDETQYF. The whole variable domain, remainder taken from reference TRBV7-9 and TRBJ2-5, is DTGVSQNPRHKITKRGQNVTFRCDPISEHNRLYWYRQTLGQGPEFLTYFQNEAQLEKSRLLSDRFSAERPKGSFSTLEIQRTEQGDSAMYLCASSYLAGDETQYFGPGTRLLVL.

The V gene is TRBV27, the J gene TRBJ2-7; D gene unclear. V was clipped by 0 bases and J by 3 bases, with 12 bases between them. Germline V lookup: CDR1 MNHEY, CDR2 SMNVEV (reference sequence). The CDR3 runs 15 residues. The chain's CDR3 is CASSLSSGEVYEQYF. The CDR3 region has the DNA TGTGCCAGCAGTTTATCATCCGGAGAAGTCTACGAGCAGTACTTC.

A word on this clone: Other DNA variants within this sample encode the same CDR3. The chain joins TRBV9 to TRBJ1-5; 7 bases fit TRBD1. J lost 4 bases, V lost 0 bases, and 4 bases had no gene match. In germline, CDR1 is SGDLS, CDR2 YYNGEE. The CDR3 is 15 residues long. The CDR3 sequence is CASSVGQGENQPQHF. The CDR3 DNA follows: TGTGCCAGCAGCGTAGGACAGGGTGAAAATCAGCCCCAGCATTTT.

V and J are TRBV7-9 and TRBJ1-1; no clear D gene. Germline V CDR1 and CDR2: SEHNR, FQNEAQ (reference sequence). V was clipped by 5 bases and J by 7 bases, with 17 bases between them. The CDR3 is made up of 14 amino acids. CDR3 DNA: TGTGCCAGCAGCCTAATCGAGGGCAAGGTTGAAGCTTTCTTT. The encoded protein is CASSLIEGKVEAFF. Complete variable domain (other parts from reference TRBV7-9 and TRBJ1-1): DTGVSQNPRHKITKRGQNVTFRCDPISEHNRLYWYRQTLGQGPEFLTYFQNEAQLEKSRLLSDRFSAERPKGSFSTLEIQRTEQGDSAMYLCASSLIEGKVEAFFGQGTRLTVV.

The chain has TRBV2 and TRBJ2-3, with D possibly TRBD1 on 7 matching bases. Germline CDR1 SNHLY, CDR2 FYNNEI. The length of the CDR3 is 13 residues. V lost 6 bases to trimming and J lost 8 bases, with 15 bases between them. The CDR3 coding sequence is TGTGCCAGCAGCCAGGGGGGATTCGCTACGCAGTATTTT. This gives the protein CASSQGGFATQYF.

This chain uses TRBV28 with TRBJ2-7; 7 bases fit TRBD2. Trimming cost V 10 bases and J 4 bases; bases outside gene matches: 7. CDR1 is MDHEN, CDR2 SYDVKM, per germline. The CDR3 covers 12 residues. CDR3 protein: CATLGGNYEQYF. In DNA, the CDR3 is TGTGCCACCCTGGGGGGGAATTACGAGCAGTACTTC.

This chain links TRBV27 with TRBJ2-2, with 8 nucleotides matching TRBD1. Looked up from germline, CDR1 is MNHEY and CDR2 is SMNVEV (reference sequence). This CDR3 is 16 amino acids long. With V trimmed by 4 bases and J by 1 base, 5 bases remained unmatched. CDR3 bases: TGTGCCAGCAGTTCTAGGACAGGGAGGAACACCGGGGAGCTGTTTTTT. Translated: CASSSRTGRNTGELFF.

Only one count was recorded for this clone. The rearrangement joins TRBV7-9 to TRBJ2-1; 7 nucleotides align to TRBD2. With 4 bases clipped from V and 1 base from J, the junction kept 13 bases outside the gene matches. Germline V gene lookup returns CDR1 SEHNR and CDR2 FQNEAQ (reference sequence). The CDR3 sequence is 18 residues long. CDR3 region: CASSSITRAGRSYNEQFF. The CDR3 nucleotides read TGTGCCAGCAGCTCGATTACCCGAGCGGGAAGGTCCTACAATGAGCAGTTCTTC.

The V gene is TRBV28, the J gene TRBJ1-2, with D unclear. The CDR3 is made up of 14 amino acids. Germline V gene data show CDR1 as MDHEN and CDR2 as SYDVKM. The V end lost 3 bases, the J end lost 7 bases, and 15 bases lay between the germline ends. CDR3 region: CASSFKRAESGYTF. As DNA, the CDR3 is TGTGCCAGCAGTTTTAAGAGGGCGGAGAGTGGCTACACCTTC.

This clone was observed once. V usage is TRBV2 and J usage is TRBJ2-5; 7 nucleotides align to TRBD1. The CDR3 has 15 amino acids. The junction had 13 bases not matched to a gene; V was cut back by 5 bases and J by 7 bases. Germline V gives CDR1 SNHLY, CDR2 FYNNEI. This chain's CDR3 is CASSPDDREKGTQYF. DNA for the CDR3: TGTGCCAGCAGTCCGGACGACAGGGAGAAAGGGACCCAGTACTTC.

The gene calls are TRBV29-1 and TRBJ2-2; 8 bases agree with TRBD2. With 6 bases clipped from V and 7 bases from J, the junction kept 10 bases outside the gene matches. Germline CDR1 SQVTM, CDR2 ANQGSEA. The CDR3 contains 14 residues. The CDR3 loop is CSVEWRGAGGELFF. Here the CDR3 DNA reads TGCAGCGTGGAGTGGCGGGGGGCTGGCGGGGAGCTGTTTTTT.

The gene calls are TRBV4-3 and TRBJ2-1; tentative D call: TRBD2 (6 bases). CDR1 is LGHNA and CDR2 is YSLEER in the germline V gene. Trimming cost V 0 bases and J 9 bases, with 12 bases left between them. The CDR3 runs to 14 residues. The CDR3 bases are TGCGCCAGCAGCCAAGATTACGCGGGGACTGAGCAGTTCTTC. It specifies CASSQDYAGTEQFF.

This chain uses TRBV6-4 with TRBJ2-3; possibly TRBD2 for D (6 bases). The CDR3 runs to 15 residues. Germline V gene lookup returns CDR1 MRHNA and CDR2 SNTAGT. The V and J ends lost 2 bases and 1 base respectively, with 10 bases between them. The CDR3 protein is CASSDTGTGTDTQYF. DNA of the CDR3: TGTGCCAGCAGTGACACGGGGACTGGCACAGATACGCAGTATTTT.

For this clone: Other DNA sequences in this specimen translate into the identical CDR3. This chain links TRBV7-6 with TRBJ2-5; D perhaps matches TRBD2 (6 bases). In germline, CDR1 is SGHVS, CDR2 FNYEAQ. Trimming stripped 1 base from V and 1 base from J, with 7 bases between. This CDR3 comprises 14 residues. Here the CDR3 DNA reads TGTGCCAGCAGCTTAGGGGGAGGCCAAGAGACCCAGTACTTC. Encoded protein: CASSLGGGQETQYF.

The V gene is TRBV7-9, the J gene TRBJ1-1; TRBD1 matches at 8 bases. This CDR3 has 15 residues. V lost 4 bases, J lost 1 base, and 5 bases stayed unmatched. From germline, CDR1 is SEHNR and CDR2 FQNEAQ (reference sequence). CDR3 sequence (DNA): TGTGCCAGCAGCTCAAACAGGGGGGCGAACACTGAAGCTTTCTTT. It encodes CASSSNRGANTEAFF.